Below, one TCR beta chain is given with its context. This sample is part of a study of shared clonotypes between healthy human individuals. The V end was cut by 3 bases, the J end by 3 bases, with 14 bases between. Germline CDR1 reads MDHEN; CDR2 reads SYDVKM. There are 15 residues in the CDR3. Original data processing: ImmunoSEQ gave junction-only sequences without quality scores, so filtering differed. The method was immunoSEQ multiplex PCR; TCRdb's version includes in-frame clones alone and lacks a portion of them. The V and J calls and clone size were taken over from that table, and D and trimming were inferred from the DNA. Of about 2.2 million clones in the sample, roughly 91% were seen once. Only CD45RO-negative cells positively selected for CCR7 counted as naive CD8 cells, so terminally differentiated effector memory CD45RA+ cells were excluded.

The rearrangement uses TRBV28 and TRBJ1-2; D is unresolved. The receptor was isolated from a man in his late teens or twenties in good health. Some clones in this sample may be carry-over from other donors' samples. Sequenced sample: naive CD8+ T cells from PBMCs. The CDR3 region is CASSFGEGGHYGYTF. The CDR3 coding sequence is TGTGCCAGCAGTTTCGGGGAGGGAGGGCACTATGGCTACACCTTC.